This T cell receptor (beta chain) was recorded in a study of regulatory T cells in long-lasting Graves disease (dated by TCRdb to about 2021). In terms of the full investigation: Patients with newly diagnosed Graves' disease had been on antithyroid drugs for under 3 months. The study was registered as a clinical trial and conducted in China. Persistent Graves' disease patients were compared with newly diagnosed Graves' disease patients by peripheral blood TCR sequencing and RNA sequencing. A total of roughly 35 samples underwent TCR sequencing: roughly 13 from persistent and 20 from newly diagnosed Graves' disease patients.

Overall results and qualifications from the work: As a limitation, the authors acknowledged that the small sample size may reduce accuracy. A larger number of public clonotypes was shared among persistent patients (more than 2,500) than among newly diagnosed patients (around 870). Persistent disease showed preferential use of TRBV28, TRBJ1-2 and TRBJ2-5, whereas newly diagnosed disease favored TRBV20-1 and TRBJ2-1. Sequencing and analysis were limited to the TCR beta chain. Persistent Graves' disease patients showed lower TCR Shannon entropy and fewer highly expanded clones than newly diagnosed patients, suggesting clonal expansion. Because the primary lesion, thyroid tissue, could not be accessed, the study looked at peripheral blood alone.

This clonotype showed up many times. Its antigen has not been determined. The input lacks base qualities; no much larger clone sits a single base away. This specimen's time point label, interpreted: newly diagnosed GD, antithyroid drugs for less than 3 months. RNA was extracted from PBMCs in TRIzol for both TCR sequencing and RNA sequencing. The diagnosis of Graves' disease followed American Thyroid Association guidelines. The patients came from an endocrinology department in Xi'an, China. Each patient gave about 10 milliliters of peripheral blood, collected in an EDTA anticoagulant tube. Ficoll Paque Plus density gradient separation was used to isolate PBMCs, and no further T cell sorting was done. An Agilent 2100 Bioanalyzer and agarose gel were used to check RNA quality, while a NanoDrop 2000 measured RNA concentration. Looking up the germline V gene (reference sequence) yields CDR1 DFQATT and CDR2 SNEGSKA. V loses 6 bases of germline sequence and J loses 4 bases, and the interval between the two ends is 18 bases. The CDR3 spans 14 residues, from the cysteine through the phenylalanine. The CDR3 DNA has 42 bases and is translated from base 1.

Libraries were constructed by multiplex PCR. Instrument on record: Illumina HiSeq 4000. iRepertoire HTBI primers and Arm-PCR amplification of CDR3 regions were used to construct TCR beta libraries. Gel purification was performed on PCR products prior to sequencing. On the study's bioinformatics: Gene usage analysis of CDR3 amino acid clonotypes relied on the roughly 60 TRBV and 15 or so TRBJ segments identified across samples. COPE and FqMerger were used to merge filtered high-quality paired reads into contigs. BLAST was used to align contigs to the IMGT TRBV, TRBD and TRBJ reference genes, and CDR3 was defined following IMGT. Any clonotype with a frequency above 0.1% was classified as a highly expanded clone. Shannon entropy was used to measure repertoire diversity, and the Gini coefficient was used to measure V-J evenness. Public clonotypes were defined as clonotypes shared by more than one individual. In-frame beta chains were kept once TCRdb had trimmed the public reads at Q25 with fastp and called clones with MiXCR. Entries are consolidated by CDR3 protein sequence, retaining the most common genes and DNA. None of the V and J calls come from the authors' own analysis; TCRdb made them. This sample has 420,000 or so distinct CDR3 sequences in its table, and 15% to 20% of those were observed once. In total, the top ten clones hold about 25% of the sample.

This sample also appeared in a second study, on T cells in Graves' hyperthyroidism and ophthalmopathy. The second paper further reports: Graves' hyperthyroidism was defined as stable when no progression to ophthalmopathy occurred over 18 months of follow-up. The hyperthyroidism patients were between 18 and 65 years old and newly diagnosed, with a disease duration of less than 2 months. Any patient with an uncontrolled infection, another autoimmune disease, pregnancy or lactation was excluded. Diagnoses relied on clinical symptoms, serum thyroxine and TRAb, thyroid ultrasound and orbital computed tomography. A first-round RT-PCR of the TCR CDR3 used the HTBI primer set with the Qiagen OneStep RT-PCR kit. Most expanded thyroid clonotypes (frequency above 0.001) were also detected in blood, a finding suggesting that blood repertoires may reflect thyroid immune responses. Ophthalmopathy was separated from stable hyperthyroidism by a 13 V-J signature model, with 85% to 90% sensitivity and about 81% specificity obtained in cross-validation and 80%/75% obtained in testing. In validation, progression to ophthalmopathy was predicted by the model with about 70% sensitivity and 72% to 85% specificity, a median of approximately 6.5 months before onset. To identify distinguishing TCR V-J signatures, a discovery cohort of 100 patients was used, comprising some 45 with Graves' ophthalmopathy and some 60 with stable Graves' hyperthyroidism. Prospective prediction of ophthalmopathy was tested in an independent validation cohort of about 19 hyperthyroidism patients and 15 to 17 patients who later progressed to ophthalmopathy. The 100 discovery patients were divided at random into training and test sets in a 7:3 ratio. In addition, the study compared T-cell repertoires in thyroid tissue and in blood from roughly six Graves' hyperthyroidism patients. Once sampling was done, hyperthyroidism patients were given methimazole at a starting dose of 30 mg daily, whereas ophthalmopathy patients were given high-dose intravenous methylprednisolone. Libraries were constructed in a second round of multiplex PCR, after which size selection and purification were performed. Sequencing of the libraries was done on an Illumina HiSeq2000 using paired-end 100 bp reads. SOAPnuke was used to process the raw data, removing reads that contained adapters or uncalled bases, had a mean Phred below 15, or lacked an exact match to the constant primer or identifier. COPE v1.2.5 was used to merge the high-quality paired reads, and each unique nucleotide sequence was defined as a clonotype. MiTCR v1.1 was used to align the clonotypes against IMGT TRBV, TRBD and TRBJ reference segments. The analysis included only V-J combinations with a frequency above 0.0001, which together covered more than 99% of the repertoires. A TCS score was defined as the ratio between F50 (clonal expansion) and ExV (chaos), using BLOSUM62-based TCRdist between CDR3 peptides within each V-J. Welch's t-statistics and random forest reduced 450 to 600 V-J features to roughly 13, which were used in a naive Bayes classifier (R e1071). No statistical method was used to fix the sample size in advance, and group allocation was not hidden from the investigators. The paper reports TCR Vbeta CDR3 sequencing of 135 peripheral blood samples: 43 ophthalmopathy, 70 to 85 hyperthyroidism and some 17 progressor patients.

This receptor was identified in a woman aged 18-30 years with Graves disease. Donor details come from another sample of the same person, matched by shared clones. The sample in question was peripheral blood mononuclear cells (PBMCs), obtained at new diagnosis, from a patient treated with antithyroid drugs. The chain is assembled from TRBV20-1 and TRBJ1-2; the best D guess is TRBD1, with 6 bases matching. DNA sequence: TGCAGTGCCCGGACAGTTCCCTTCGGCTATGGCTACACCTTC. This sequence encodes CSARTVPFGYGYTF.